This T cell receptor beta chain was captured in a study of blood T cell repertoires in COVID-19. Overall study context: Samples taken during acute and convalescent COVID-19 were collected in the United States, Italy and Spain. T cells, B-cell-depleted T cells, or PBMCs supplied cDNA or gDNA.

Authors' methods: Nucleated cell number was recorded as an estimate derived from reference gene primer amplification. Some clones are missing from TCRdb's copy, which holds only in-frame ones; the method was immunoSEQ multiplex PCR. D and trimming were read from the DNA, whereas the V and J calls and clone size are those reported in that table. The sample has around 150,000 clones, just over 90% seen once; the top ten hold about 2%. Germline CDR1 and CDR2: GTSNPN and SVGIG (reference sequence). This CDR3 is 16 amino acids long. Deletions cut 0 bases from V and 6 bases from J, with 20 bases between. The chain employs TRBV30 and TRBJ1-2; TRBD1 might be the D (5 bases). Material for sequencing was peripheral blood. The clonotype comes from a man younger than 35 with acute or convalescent COVID-19. The CDR3, as DNA: TGTGCCTGGAGTGTACGGCGGGGGTTGAAACGGAATGGCTACACCTTC. It translates to CAWSVRRGLKRNGYTF.